The clone carrying this T cell receptor beta chain was observed a few times. Its matching antigen is unknown. Production of TCR cDNA was by 5'RACE template switching, which also added a universal primer site and UMIs. TCRdb recomputed calls from the 5' RACE reads with MiXCR, one row per CDR3 protein. The sample lists roughly 310,000 distinct CDR3 sequences; 8% to 10% were seen once. This entry is derived from a study of T cells after yellow fever vaccination. Whole-study findings and limits: Some clonotypes, a small share, were shared between CD4 and CD8 compartments. The study re-detected most primary-vaccination clones after the booster (96% CD4, around 89% CD8). FACS-sorted repertoires might harbor abundant contaminating clonotypes from the bulk population.

Sequencing used PBMCs, obtained on the day of the first yellow fever vaccination. The sequence was collected from a man aged 18 to 29 who received the YFV17D yellow fever vaccine.

The CDR3 reads CATSDQAGGQPDTQYF. CDR3 coding DNA: TGTGCCACCAGTGATCAGGCAGGGGGCCAGCCAGATACGCAGTATTTT. The chain carries TRBV24-1 and TRBJ2-3; 8 bases fit TRBD1. From germline, CDR1 is KGHDR and CDR2 SFDVKD. The CDR3 has 16 amino acids. The V gene end was trimmed by 3 bases and the J gene end by 4 bases; junction bases not matched to a gene: 8.